The clone carrying this T cell receptor beta chain was counted a few times. The antigen remains undetermined. The record originates from a study of T cell repertoires in cytomegalovirus infection. About the study: Recently described HLA-C-restricted plus well-studied HLA-B-restricted CMV epitopes were used. Study-level findings and limits: Dominating the ex vivo response were HLA-C-restricted CMV-specific TCR beta clonotypes.

TCRdb recomputed calls from the reads with MiXCR, one row per CDR3 protein. The sample has about 47,000 distinct CDR3 sequences; around 21% are singletons. V was shortened by 5 bases and J by 3 bases, with 7 bases between the two germline ends. The CDR3 is made up of 13 amino acids. The sample in question was CD8+ T cells from cultured PBMCs, obtained from culture after CMV antigen stimulation. This TCR came from a human donor in good health (CMV status not recorded). Some clones in this sample may be carry-over from other donors' samples. The gene calls are TRBV12-3 or TRBV12-4 and TRBJ1-4; D remains unclear. The CDR3 protein is CASSKQANEKLFF. CDR3 nucleotides: TGTGCCAGCAGTAAGCAGGCTAATGAAAAACTGTTTTTT.